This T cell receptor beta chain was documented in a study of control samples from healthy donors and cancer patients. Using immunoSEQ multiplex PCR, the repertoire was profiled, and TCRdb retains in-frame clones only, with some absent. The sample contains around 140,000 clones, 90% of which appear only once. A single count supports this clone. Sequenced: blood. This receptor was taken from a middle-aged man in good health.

The CDR3 loop reads CASSNDSDRRCYGYTF. The CDR3 nucleotides are TGTGCCAGCAGCAATGATTCGGACAGGCGTTGCTATGGCTACACCTTC. The V gene is TRBV21-1, the J gene TRBJ1-2; the D call TRBD1 from the table was never checked on the DNA. TRBV21-1 is shown as a pseudogene. This CDR3 has 16 residues.